This T cell receptor beta chain was found in a study of CD8+CD57+ T cells in acquired aplastic anemia. Turning to the study itself: Across the sorted CD4+ and CD8+ cells, DNA amounts averaged about 3.2 ug. Overall study findings and caveats: Patients had around 30 CD8+ CDR3 sequences in common with controls (the shared set). Controls and patients did not differ significantly in CD8+ Simpson's diversity.

Points on this clonotype: What it binds is unknown. This may come from a read error, since a much larger clone is one base off.

Investigators profiled TCR beta VDJ and CDR3 from genomic DNA template. TCRdb independently ran MiXCR on the reads; one entry per CDR3 protein. Among some 170,000 distinct CDR3 sequences listed, roughly 48% were seen once. Flow cytometry had shown expanded CD8+CD57+ cells in the patients chosen for sequencing. The enrolled patients all had severe acquired aplastic anemia. This CDR3 region has 12 residues. Germline V CDR1 and CDR2: ENHRY, SYGVKD. The chain is built from TRBV10-3 and TRBJ1-1; D ambiguous. Sequencing was carried out using sorted CD4+, CD8+, or CD8+CD57+ T cells (not recorded which) from PBMCs. The TCR was taken from a human donor with aplastic anemia. CDR3 sequence (DNA): TGTGCCAGCAGTTACTCGGCAGGTGAAGCTTTCTTT. Amino acids: CASSYSAGEAFF.